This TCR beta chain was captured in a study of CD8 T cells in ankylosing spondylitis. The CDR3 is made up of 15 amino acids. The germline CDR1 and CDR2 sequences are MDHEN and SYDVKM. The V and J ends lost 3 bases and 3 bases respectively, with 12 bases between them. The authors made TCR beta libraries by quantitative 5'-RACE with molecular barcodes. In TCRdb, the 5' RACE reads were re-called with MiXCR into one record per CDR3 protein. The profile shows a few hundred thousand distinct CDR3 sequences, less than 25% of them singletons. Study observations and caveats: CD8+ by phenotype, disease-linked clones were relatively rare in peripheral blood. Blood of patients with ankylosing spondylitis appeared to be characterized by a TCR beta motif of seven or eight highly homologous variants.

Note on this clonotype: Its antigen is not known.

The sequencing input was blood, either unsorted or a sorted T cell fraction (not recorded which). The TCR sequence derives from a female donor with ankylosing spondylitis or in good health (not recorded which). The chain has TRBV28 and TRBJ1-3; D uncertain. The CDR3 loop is CASSLADAFGNTIYF. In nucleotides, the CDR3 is TGTGCCAGCAGTTTGGCAGACGCCTTTGGAAACACCATATATTTT.